These T cell receptor beta chains were read from a single sample in a study of identical twins. Via MiXCR, TCRdb re-called the 5' RACE reads, giving one row per CDR3 protein. Altogether hundreds of thousands of distinct CDR3 sequences are present, about 7% being singletons, with the ten largest covering around 1.6%. The sample was also reused in another study, on yellow fever vaccine responses in identical twins.

Specimen: PBMCs. All receptors derive from a woman younger than 35 in good health. Both conserved end residues are part of each CDR3. Fields, in order: clone size, D gene, J gene, V gene, CDR3 protein, CDR3 DNA. D genes are given only for firm matches. Size tells how often a clone was seen (once, few, many) or the class of an expanded clone, and some rows leave it out.

many,.,TRBJ2-2,TRBV20-1,CSVAQGINTGELFF,TGCAGTGTTGCCCAGGGTATTAACACCGGGGAGCTGTTTTTT
.,.,TRBJ1-5,TRBV4-1,CASSQTKAGGQPQHF,TGCGCCAGCAGCCAAACGAAGGCAGGAGGTCAGCCCCAGCATTTT
few,TRBD2,TRBJ2-1,TRBV11-3,CASSRETSGTGYNEQFF,TGTGCCAGCAGCCGAGAGACTAGCGGGACTGGTTACAATGAGCAGTTCTTC
many,TRBD2,TRBJ2-4,TRBV12-3/TRBV12-4,CASRPGTSGVAKNIQYF,TGTGCCAGCAGGCCAGGGACTAGCGGGGTAGCCAAAAACATTCAGTACTTC
many,TRBD2,TRBJ2-2,TRBV4-2,CASSQDLLTGTSAGELFF,TGTGCCAGCAGCCAAGACTTACTGACCGGGACTAGTGCCGGGGAGCTGTTTTTT
.,TRBD2,TRBJ2-1,TRBV2,CASSLLLAGGVNEQFF,TGTGCCAGCAGTCTATTACTAGCGGGAGGGGTAAATGAGCAGTTCTTC
many,.,TRBJ1-1,TRBV5-1,CASSFRTDGEAFF,TGCGCCAGCAGCTTTCGGACAGACGGTGAAGCTTTCTTT
.,.,TRBJ1-5,TRBV5-6,CASSRYTGQPQHF,TGTGCCAGCAGCCGCTATACCGGCCAGCCCCAGCATTTT
few,.,TRBJ1-2,TRBV6-6,CASWGMDGYTF,TGTGCCAGTTGGGGGATGGATGGCTACACCTTC
few,TRBD1,TRBJ1-2,TRBV15,CATSSLRDREGYTF,TGTGCCACCAGCAGCCTCCGGGACAGGGAAGGCTACACCTTC
many,.,TRBJ2-3,TRBV5-1,CASSLLSSTDTQYF,TGCGCCAGCAGCTTGTTATCTAGCACAGATACGCAGTATTTT
.,TRBD2,TRBJ2-3,TRBV27,CASSPLAGLRTDTQYF,TGTGCCAGCAGTCCCCTAGCGGGGCTTCGGACAGATACGCAGTATTTT
many,.,TRBJ1-1,TRBV15,CATSQPFEDRDEAFF,TGTGCCACCAGCCAACCTTTCGAGGACAGAGATGAAGCTTTCTTT
many,TRBD1,TRBJ1-1,TRBV20-1,CSARDPDRGGNTEAFF,TGCAGTGCTAGAGACCCTGACAGGGGTGGGAACACTGAAGCTTTCTTT
.,TRBD2,TRBJ2-7,TRBV2,CASSQSGSGSYEQYF,TGTGCCAGCAGTCAAAGCGGGAGTGGCAGCTACGAGCAGTACTTC
.,TRBD2,TRBJ2-1,TRBV4-1,CASSHRTSGAYNEQFF,TGCGCCAGCAGCCATCGGACTAGCGGGGCATACAATGAGCAGTTCTTC
.,TRBD2,TRBJ2-3,TRBV5-1,CASKMASGRADTQYF,TGCGCCAGCAAAATGGCTAGCGGGAGGGCAGATACGCAGTATTTT
many,.,TRBJ2-5,TRBV7-7,CASSLQGLETQYF,TGTGCCAGCAGCTTACAGGGCCTCGAGACCCAGTACTTC
.,.,TRBJ2-1,TRBV5-8,CDSGRGLLRSYNEQFF,TGTGACAGCGGCCGGGGGCTCCTTCGCTCCTACAATGAGCAGTTCTTC
.,.,TRBJ2-7,TRBV27,CASSRSAGLYEQYF,TGTGCCAGCAGTCGGTCAGCGGGTCTCTACGAGCAGTACTTC
.,.,TRBJ1-4,TRBV7-9,CASSFGQTTNEKLFF,TGTGCCAGCAGTTTCGGACAGACAACTAATGAAAAACTGTTTTTT
.,TRBD2,TRBJ2-3,TRBV10-3,CAMGAGAQSHTQYF,TGTGCCATGGGAGCGGGGGCCCAAAGTCATACGCAGTATTTT
few,.,TRBJ2-3,TRBV20-1,CSASAGSGRDTQYF,TGCAGTGCTTCGGCCGGGAGTGGGAGAGATACGCAGTATTTT
.,TRBD2,TRBJ2-5,TRBV20-1,CSAKRWPGEGTSGTETQYF,TGCAGTGCCAAGAGATGGCCAGGGGAAGGGACTAGCGGGACAGAGACCCAGTACTTC
many,TRBD2,TRBJ2-3,TRBV2,CASSPTSLLDTQYF,TGTGCCAGCAGTCCGACTAGCCTGTTAGATACGCAGTATTTT
few,TRBD2,TRBJ2-1,TRBV20-1,CSASGREGLYEQFF,TGCAGTGCTAGTGGGCGGGAGGGCCTGTATGAGCAGTTCTTC
few,.,TRBJ2-3,TRBV7-8,CASSLDVGFDSTDTQYF,TGTGCCAGCAGCTTAGATGTTGGTTTCGATTCCACAGATACGCAGTATTTT
.,TRBD2,TRBJ2-3,TRBV12-3/TRBV12-4,CASSSSGGAADTQYF,TGTGCCAGCAGTTCGAGCGGGGGGGCCGCAGATACGCAGTATTTT
.,.,TRBJ2-1,TRBV24-1,CATSDHGLREQFF,TGTGCCACCAGTGATCACGGGTTACGGGAGCAGTTCTTC
many,.,TRBJ1-3,TRBV10-3,CAISEQNSGNTIYF,TGTGCCATCAGTGAGCAAAACTCTGGAAACACCATATATTTT
.,TRBD2,TRBJ2-2,TRBV7-9,CASSLSAGENTGELFF,TGTGCCAGCAGCTTATCTGCGGGGGAGAACACCGGGGAGCTGTTTTTT
many,.,TRBJ2-1,TRBV15,CATSRVGEQIYNEQFF,TGTGCCACCAGCAGAGTTGGGGAACAAATATACAATGAGCAGTTCTTC
few,.,TRBJ2-3,TRBV11-2,CASSFPRRVSSTDTQYF,TGTGCCAGCAGCTTCCCCCGCCGGGTGTCGAGCACAGATACGCAGTATTTT
.,TRBD1,TRBJ1-3,TRBV7-2,CASSLAPGQAGNTIYF,TGTGCCAGCAGCTTAGCCCCGGGACAGGCTGGAAACACCATATATTTT
few,TRBD1,TRBJ2-1,TRBV20-1,CSARRGQGIEEQFF,TGCAGTGCTAGACGGGGACAGGGGATAGAGGAGCAGTTCTTC
many,.,TRBJ1-1,TRBV10-3,CAISEGVNTEAFF,TGTGCCATCAGTGAGGGGGTGAACACTGAAGCTTTCTTT
few,TRBD1,TRBJ2-1,TRBV7-2,CASSRDRASYNEQFF,TGTGCCAGCAGCCGGGACAGGGCATCCTACAATGAGCAGTTCTTC
.,.,TRBJ2-3,TRBV6-5,CASSYREGKTDTQYF,TGTGCCAGCAGTTACAGGGAAGGAAAGACAGATACGCAGTATTTT
many,.,TRBJ1-4,TRBV12-3/TRBV12-4,CASSGGTYNEKLFF,TGTGCCAGCAGTGGCGGGACATATAATGAAAAACTGTTTTTT
few,TRBD1,TRBJ1-1,TRBV7-3,CASSRGTGRTEAFF,TGTGCCAGCAGCCGAGGGACAGGGAGGACTGAAGCTTTCTTT
.,TRBD2,TRBJ2-4,TRBV28,CASSQMSGGAGRNIQYF,TGTGCCAGCAGTCAAATGTCGGGGGGGGCCGGCAGGAACATTCAGTACTTC
few,.,TRBJ2-1,TRBV7-3,CASSTSLSGKRPNEQFF,TGTGCCAGCAGCACTAGCTTGTCGGGAAAGCGTCCCAATGAGCAGTTCTTC
.,TRBD2,TRBJ2-1,TRBV9,CASSVRVLAGDNEQFF,TGTGCCAGCAGCGTAAGGGTCCTAGCGGGAGACAATGAGCAGTTCTTC
.,.,TRBJ2-7,TRBV25-1,CASRGQEQYF,TGTGCCAGCAGAGGTCAGGAGCAGTACTTC
.,.,TRBJ2-1,TRBV24-1,CATSDKAADYNEQFF,TGTGCCACCAGTGATAAGGCGGCAGATTACAATGAGCAGTTCTTC
.,TRBD2,TRBJ2-3,TRBV20-1,CCARDVSGGYYTDTQYF,TGCTGTGCTAGGGATGTCAGCGGGGGGTACTACACAGATACGCAGTATTTT
few,.,TRBJ2-5,TRBV5-5,CASSLAGTNKETQYF,TGTGCCAGCAGCTTGGCCGGGACAAATAAAGAGACCCAGTACTTC
many,TRBD2,TRBJ2-3,TRBV4-2,CASSQDGLAGQYF,TGTGCCAGCAGCCAAGATGGGCTAGCGGGGCAGTATTTT
many,.,TRBJ2-3,TRBV12-3/TRBV12-4,CASSSYDTQYF,TGTGCCAGCAGTTCTTACGATACGCAGTATTTT
many,.,TRBJ2-1,TRBV9,CASSSNTNLGYNEQFF,TGTGCCAGCAGCTCCAACACTAACCTCGGCTACAATGAGCAGTTCTTC
few,.,TRBJ1-1,TRBV20-1,CSAMKGNTEAFF,TGCAGTGCTATGAAAGGGAACACTGAAGCTTTCTTT
few,.,TRBJ2-1,TRBV11-2,CASSGSLIRLLYNEQFF,TGTGCCAGCAGTGGATCCCTGATACGGTTGCTCTACAATGAGCAGTTCTTC
few,.,TRBJ2-5,TRBV2,CASSFGQSQETQYF,TGTGCCAGCAGCTTTGGGCAGAGCCAAGAGACCCAGTACTTC
many,.,TRBJ1-1,TRBV6-1,CASSKDGGNTEAFF,TGTGCCAGCAGCAAGGACGGGGGGAACACTGAAGCTTTCTTT